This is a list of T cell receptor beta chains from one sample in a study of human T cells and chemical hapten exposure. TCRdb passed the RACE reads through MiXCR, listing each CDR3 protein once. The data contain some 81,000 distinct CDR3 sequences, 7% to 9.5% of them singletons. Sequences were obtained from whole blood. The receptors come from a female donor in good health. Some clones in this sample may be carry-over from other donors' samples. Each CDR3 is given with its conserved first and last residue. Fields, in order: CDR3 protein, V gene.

CDR3aa: CASSLAVWNTEAFF
v_gene: TRBV5-1

CDR3aa: CASSITTGTYNSPLHF
v_gene: TRBV27

CDR3aa: CASRQTGGRGSGANVLTF
v_gene: TRBV4-1

CDR3aa: CASSSAAADTQYF
v_gene: TRBV6-6

CDR3aa: CASSLEGTEQPQHF
v_gene: TRBV5-1

CDR3aa: CSAISGDNWDQPQHF
v_gene: TRBV20-1

CDR3aa: CSPEEEISNQPQHF
v_gene: TRBV29-1

CDR3aa: CASSLELAGRDTQYF
v_gene: TRBV7-2

CDR3aa: CASSPRTGTEAFF
v_gene: TRBV5-4

CDR3aa: CASSRGMTDTQYF
v_gene: TRBV10-3

CDR3aa: CASSLRGVSGNTIYF
v_gene: TRBV27

CDR3aa: CSARDSGQETQYF
v_gene: TRBV20-1

CDR3aa: CASSYPRNTEAFF
v_gene: TRBV6-2/TRBV6-3

CDR3aa: CANSPEGGNIQYF
v_gene: TRBV7-2

CDR3aa: CASSLGTGTRYGYTF
v_gene: TRBV5-6

CDR3aa: CASSSGRTAYGYTF
v_gene: TRBV9

CDR3aa: CASSLQGTSTDTQYF
v_gene: TRBV5-8

CDR3aa: CASSQDQATEAFF
v_gene: TRBV4-1

CDR3aa: CASSQVYRLNTEAFF
v_gene: TRBV14

CDR3aa: CASSPSPFEEGFLLAESSYNEQFF
v_gene: TRBV18

CDR3aa: CATSRDLPGRVGSPLHF
v_gene: TRBV15

CDR3aa: CASRGQGPGELFF
v_gene: TRBV12-3/TRBV12-4

CDR3aa: CASRGDRVWANTEAFF
v_gene: TRBV6-1

CDR3aa: CASVEGQGSDEQFF
v_gene: TRBV19

CDR3aa: CASSGQRYEQYF
v_gene: TRBV2

CDR3aa: CAIQGVSTDTQYF
v_gene: TRBV24-1

CDR3aa: CASSPMATENRNTIYF
v_gene: TRBV18

CDR3aa: CASSFAFLGGSGWNSPLHF
v_gene: TRBV12-3/TRBV12-4

CDR3aa: CASSQVHGYTF
v_gene: TRBV3-1

CDR3aa: CASRPAANYGYTF
v_gene: TRBV2

CDR3aa: CASSYAGNTDTQYF
v_gene: TRBV6-6

CDR3aa: CASSSGTRYEKLFF
v_gene: TRBV7-9

CDR3aa: CSARKLAEYQETQYF
v_gene: TRBV20-1

CDR3aa: CASSPDRGRNQPQHF
v_gene: TRBV2

CDR3aa: CASSPRTVIYYGYTF
v_gene: TRBV12-3/TRBV12-4

CDR3aa: CASSLTETQYF
v_gene: TRBV12-3/TRBV12-4

CDR3aa: CSGSQGDYGYTF
v_gene: TRBV29-1

CDR3aa: CASRDGYNEQFF
v_gene: TRBV27

CDR3aa: CASRRSGGDTDTQYF
v_gene: TRBV6-5

CDR3aa: CASSLRGTGTDTQYF
v_gene: TRBV5-6

CDR3aa: CSARAFRDTQYF
v_gene: TRBV20-1

CDR3aa: CSARASGGPGETQYF
v_gene: TRBV20-1

CDR3aa: CASSPPGVPRAFF
v_gene: TRBV18

CDR3aa: CSAREWGWRLNTDYGYTF
v_gene: TRBV20-1

CDR3aa: CASSPRGAGANVLTF
v_gene: TRBV7-9

CDR3aa: CASSEVLTGNTEAFF
v_gene: TRBV2

CDR3aa: CSVEDSVGDGYGYTF
v_gene: TRBV29-1

CDR3aa: CASSLEGSARFWPGNTIYF
v_gene: TRBV5-6

CDR3aa: CASNHSGGKNIQYF
v_gene: TRBV7-6

CDR3aa: CASSGQGRTEAFF
v_gene: TRBV2

CDR3aa: CASSLPNSYEQYF
v_gene: TRBV12-3/TRBV12-4

CDR3aa: CAWSRQGVTREIFTEAFF
v_gene: TRBV30